The 23 T cell receptor beta chains presented below share a single source sample, sequenced in a study of human T cells and chemical hapten exposure. Noted time point: pre-sensitization, week 0. Treatment indicated: therapeutic diphenylcyclopropenone sensitization with weekly scalp DPC. One entry per CDR3 protein, called by TCRdb with MiXCR from the RACE reads. The sample lists around 260,000 distinct CDR3 sequences, 7% to 10% occurring once. The source was whole blood, collected in connection with sensitization to the hapten diphenylcyclopropenone (DPC). The receptors shown here come from a woman aged 40 to 49 with alopecia areata. Some clones in this sample may be carry-over from other donors' samples.

The chain recombines TRBV4-1 with TRBJ2-5; D could derive from TRBD1 or TRBD2 (6 bases each). This CDR3 spans 14 amino acids. V gave up 8 bases and J gave up 1 base, with 14 bases separating them. CDR1 MGHRA and CDR2 YSYEKL come from the germline V gene. CDR3 nucleotide sequence: TGCGCCAGCTCCCCTCGGGGGCTCCAAGAGACCCAGTACTTC. Encoded protein: CASSPRGLQETQYF.

J is TRBJ2-2 and V is TRBV4-2; the match to TRBD2 covers 7 bases. Trimming took 0 bases from V and 6 from J; bases not matched to a gene: 4. Germline CDR1 is LGHNA and CDR2 is YNFKEQ. CDR3 length equals 15 residues. CDR3 sequence reads: CASSQDKTSSGELFF. CDR3 DNA: TGTGCCAGCAGCCAAGATAAGACTAGCTCCGGGGAGCTGTTTTTT.

This clonotype was found a few times. The chain uses TRBV28 and TRBJ1-1, with unresolved D. Germline assignment: CDR1 MDHEN and CDR2 SYDVKM. The CDR3 is 12 residues long. Trimming removed 3 bases from V and 4 bases from J, with 6 bases in between. The DNA of the CDR3 is TGTGCCAGCAGTTTGCGGTTCACTGAAGCTTTCTTT. This translates into CASSLRFTEAFF.

This clonotype showed up many times. The gene calls are TRBV10-3 and TRBJ1-3; 7 nucleotides match TRBD1. CDR3 size: 15 residues. The germline V gene has CDR1 ENHRY and CDR2 SYGVKD. The trim removed 4 bases at V and 0 bases at J, leaving 3 bases unmatched. The CDR3 DNA reads TGTGCCATCAGTGGGACAGGCTCCTCTGGAAACACCATATATTTT. The encoded protein is CAISGTGSSGNTIYF.

This clonotype was seen only a few times. The V gene is TRBV6-1, the J gene TRBJ1-1, with D perhaps TRBD1 (6 bases). V dropped 6 bases and J dropped 0 bases, with 8 bases sitting between them. The germline V gene encodes CDR1 MNHNS and CDR2 SASEGT. This CDR3 has 13 amino acids. The CDR3 DNA reads TGTGCCAGCAGACAGGGCATGAACACTGAAGCTTTCTTT. The encoded protein is CASRQGMNTEAFF.

This clonotype was detected many times. The V gene is TRBV4-2, the J gene TRBJ2-6; D is unresolved. The length of the CDR3 is 17 residues. V was cut by 0 bases and J by 4 bases, with 13 bases left in between. The germline gives CDR1 LGHNA, CDR2 YNFKEQ. In DNA form, the CDR3 reads TGTGCCAGCAGCCAAGAAGGCCCTCTGGCAGGGGCCAACGTCCTGACTTTC. It codes for CASSQEGPLAGANVLTF.

This clonotype was picked up many times. The J gene is TRBJ1-3, the V gene TRBV28, with D perhaps TRBD1 (5 bases). Trimming shortened V by 2 bases and J by 3 bases, and 8 bases separated the two germline ends. Germline V gives CDR1 MDHEN, CDR2 SYDVKM. CDR3 size: 14 residues. Written as DNA, the CDR3 is TGTGCCAGCAGTTTAATCAGGGTTGGAAACACCATATATTTT. Encoded protein: CASSLIRVGNTIYF. The entire variable domain, with the rest obtained from reference TRBV28 and TRBJ1-3, is as follows: DVKVTQSSRYLVKRTGEKVFLECVQDMDHENMFWYRQDPGLGLRLIYFSYDVKMKEKGDIPEGYSVSREKKERFSLILESASTNQTSMYLCASSLIRVGNTIYFGEGSWLTVV.

The CDR3 loop reads CASSVGQGGDEAFF. CDR3 DNA sequence: TGTGCCAGCAGCGTTGGACAGGGAGGGGATGAAGCTTTCTTT. The chain uses TRBV2 and TRBJ1-1; TRBD1 matches 8 bases. The CDR3 runs 14 residues. The germline gives CDR1 SNHLY, CDR2 FYNNEI. Trimming at V came to 6 bases and at J to 7 bases, leaving 10 bases not matched to a gene. Combining the CDR3 with reference TRBV2 and TRBJ1-1 gives the whole variable domain EPEVTQTPSHQVTQMGQEVILRCVPISNHLYFYWYRQILGQKVEFLVSFYNNEISEKSEIFDDQFSVERPDGSNFTLKIRSTKLEDSAMYFCASSVGQGGDEAFFGQGTRLTVV.

This clonotype was counted a few times. This chain uses TRBV15 with TRBJ2-7; TRBD2 is a possible D gene (6 bases). Trimming removed 4 bases at V and 4 bases at J, with 11 bases between. This CDR3 region has 13 residues. Germline V gene sequence: CDR1 LNHNV, CDR2 YYDKDF (reference sequence). The DNA of the CDR3 is TGTGCCACCAGCATTGCGGGAATATACGAGCAGTACTTC. Protein product: CATSIAGIYEQYF.

This clonotype was picked up many times. The chain combines TRBV29-1 with TRBJ2-1; 14 nucleotides agree with TRBD2. Trimming at V came to 4 bases and at J to 7 bases, leaving 9 bases not matched to a gene. Per germline, CDR1 SQVTM and CDR2 ANQGSEA. The length of the CDR3 is 16 residues. The CDR3 DNA sequence: TGCAGCGTTGTCCGAGGGACTAGCGGGAGTACGAATGAGCAGTTCTTC. Its translation: CSVVRGTSGSTNEQFF.

The chain has TRBV9 and TRBJ1-4; 9 nucleotides agree with TRBD1. The V gene end was trimmed by 1 base and the J gene end by 7 bases; junction bases not matched to a gene: 8. The CDR3 spans 16 residues. Germline assignment: CDR1 SGDLS and CDR2 YYNGEE. The CDR3 here is CASSVSGTGRGEKLFF. Here the CDR3 DNA reads TGTGCCAGCAGCGTATCAGGGACAGGGAGGGGTGAAAAACTGTTTTTT.

This clonotype was observed a handful of times. The V gene is TRBV6-2 or TRBV6-3, the J gene TRBJ2-1; the D is unclear. The CDR3 has 14 amino acids. Germline V gene sequence: CDR1 MNHEY, CDR2 SVGEGT. V dropped 2 bases and J dropped 4 bases, with 9 bases sitting between them. The CDR3, as DNA: TGTGCCAGCAGTTACGAAAGCGCTTACAATGAGCAGTTCTTC. Amino acids: CASSYESAYNEQFF.

The chain employs TRBV2 and TRBJ2-1; 7 bases are shared with TRBD1. The CDR3 totals 17 residues. Germline CDR1 is SNHLY and CDR2 is FYNNEI. The ends lost 6 bases at V and 5 bases at J; junction bases unmatched: 16. This chain's CDR3 is CASRPHRGPHYDNEQFF. The CDR3, as DNA: TGTGCCAGCAGGCCTCACAGGGGACCCCACTACGACAATGAGCAGTTCTTC.

Ten or more counts support this clonotype. The chain employs TRBV11-2 and TRBJ2-7, with 14 bases matching TRBD2. J was trimmed by 11 bases and V by 3 bases; bases with no gene match: 6. The CDR3 contains 14 residues. Per germline, CDR1 SGHAT and CDR2 FQNNGV. CDR3 region: CASSFPGLAGVEYF. The CDR3 DNA follows: TGTGCCAGCAGCTTCCCGGGACTAGCGGGAGTTGAGTACTTC.

The gene calls are TRBV20-1 and TRBJ2-4; 9 bases are a match to TRBD2. This CDR3 is 18 amino acids long. Germline V gene data show CDR1 as DFQATT and CDR2 as SNEGSKA (reference sequence). Germline trimming cut 6 bases from V and 0 bases from J; bases unmatched to any gene: 15. This CDR3 is CSATPRLAVNIAKNIQYF. CDR3 nucleotide sequence: TGCAGTGCCACCCCGAGACTAGCGGTCAATATAGCCAAAAACATTCAGTACTTC.

V is TRBV6-2 or TRBV6-3 and J is TRBJ1-1, with a tentative D call TRBD1 (5 bases). CDR1 and CDR2 from the germline V gene are MNHEY and SVGEGT. CDR3 length: 13 residues. V was cut by 6 bases and J by 3 bases, with 11 bases left in between. Here the CDR3 DNA reads TGTGCCAGCAGCCATGGGACGGACACTGAAGCTTTCTTT. The encoded protein is CASSHGTDTEAFF.

There are a few counts of this clonotype. The J gene is TRBJ2-1, the V gene TRBV2; D ambiguous. Trimming removed 6 bases at V and 8 bases at J, with 11 bases between. Germline V gives CDR1 SNHLY, CDR2 FYNNEI. This CDR3 has 12 residues. CDR3 sequence: CASRGIVDEQFF. The DNA of the CDR3 is TGTGCCAGCAGGGGGATAGTCGATGAGCAGTTCTTC.

As regards this clonotype: No DNA is shown, since the ends of the CDR3 on it are uncertain; the CDR3 is the one TCRdb lists. The chain employs TRBV4-2 and TRBJ2-1; the DNA was not compared with TRBD2, the D call given in the table. The CDR3 is 16 residues long, counting both termini. Germline-derived CDR1 and CDR2 are LGHNA and YNFKEQ. The CDR3 loop reads CASSQDVASGTGEQLF.

The chain carries TRBV20-1 and TRBJ2-7; D possibly corresponds to TRBD2 (5 bases). The length of the CDR3 is 14 residues. Trimming stripped 5 bases from V and 2 bases from J, with 16 bases between. Germline-derived CDR1 and CDR2 are DFQATT and SNEGSKA (reference sequence). Written as DNA, the CDR3 is TGCAGTGCTTCGGACTCTTCCTGGACCTACGAGCAGTACTTC. Protein product: CSASDSSWTYEQYF.

The CDR3 DNA reads TGCGCCAGCAGGGACGGGCCACAGACCAACTATGGCTACACCTTC. It specifies CASRDGPQTNYGYTF. The chain combines TRBV5-1 with TRBJ1-2; D remains ambiguous. Germline CDR1 reads SGHRS; CDR2 reads YFSETQ. This CDR3 is built from 15 residues. V dropped 5 bases and J dropped 2 bases, with 16 bases sitting between them.

The rearrangement uses TRBV6-6 and TRBJ1-4, with 7 bases that match TRBD1. Losses at the gene ends were 10 bases for V and 5 bases for J; bases not matched to a gene: 7. The CDR3 covers 13 residues. CDR1 MNHNY and CDR2 SVGAGI come from the germline V gene (reference sequence). This CDR3 reads CATRRGQNEKLFF. Written as DNA, the CDR3 is TGTGCCACCCGACGGGGACAGAATGAAAAACTGTTTTTT.

This clonotype has only a few counts. J is TRBJ2-7 and V is TRBV9; no firm D call. The germline V gene has CDR1 SGDLS and CDR2 YYNGEE. The CDR3 extends over 11 amino acids. V lost 6 bases, J lost 2 bases, and 6 bases lay in between. The CDR3 DNA reads TGTGCCAGCACACACACCTACGAGCAGTACTTC. Protein: CASTHTYEQYF.

This clonotype has just a few counts. The chain links TRBV6-2 or TRBV6-3 to TRBJ2-3, with 11 positions matching TRBD2. The germline V gene has CDR1 MNHEY and CDR2 SVGEGT. V lost 2 bases, J lost 4 bases, and 2 bases stayed unmatched. This CDR3 is 15 amino acids long. CDR3 coding DNA: TGTGCCAGCAGTTACCCGGGACTAGCGGCAGATACGCAGTATTTT. It translates to CASSYPGLAADTQYF.